Sequencing of this T cell receptor beta chain was carried out in a study of early T cells in non-severe SARS-CoV-2 infection. Study-level background: Bulk RNA from unsorted whole blood was sequenced; chains were unpaired. Findings of the study overall: Matches to VDJdb favored anti-spike CD8 responses and missed private and CD4 specificities.

Trimming took off 5 bases at V and 4 bases at J, with 9 bases between the two ends. This CDR3 region has 12 residues. Germline loops: CDR1 SEHNR, CDR2 FQNEAQ (reference sequence). This clonotype was counted at least ten times. Its specificity is not known. Individual cDNA molecules were tagged with unique molecular identifiers. Via MiXCR, TCRdb re-called the 5' RACE reads, giving one row per CDR3 protein. The sample lists approximately 99,000 distinct CDR3 sequences; over 10% were seen once. This chain connects TRBV7-9 to TRBJ2-7, with D uncertain. The receptor was derived from an adult who was a healthcare worker with PCR-confirmed SARS-CoV-2 infection or an uninfected control (not recorded which). The sample comprised whole blood. CDR3 region: CASSPASYEQYF. CDR3 nucleotides: TGTGCCAGCAGCCCAGCGTCTTACGAGCAGTACTTC.